Described below is a single T cell receptor (beta chain) sequence and its context. Repertoires were generated with immunoSEQ multiplex PCR, while TCRdb's copy carries only in-frame clones and drops some. The table records under 250,000 clones, around four fifths of them present only once. This entry belongs to a study of blood T cell repertoires in COVID-19. The overall study: Sample material is recorded as cDNA or gDNA derived from T cells, B-cell-depleted T cells, or PBMCs.

Looked up from germline, CDR1 is MNHEY and CDR2 is SMNVEV (reference sequence). The V end lost 4 bases, the J end lost 4 bases, and 17 bases lay between the germline ends. The CDR3 has 15 residues. The sequence came from a middle-aged man with acute or convalescent COVID-19. The chain combines TRBV27 with TRBJ2-7, with a possible D match to TRBD2 (6 bases). Sequenced: peripheral blood. The CDR3 reads CASSSPHGGRYEQYF. CDR3 DNA sequence: TGTGCCAGCAGTTCCCCTCACGGGGGTCGATACGAGCAGTACTTC.